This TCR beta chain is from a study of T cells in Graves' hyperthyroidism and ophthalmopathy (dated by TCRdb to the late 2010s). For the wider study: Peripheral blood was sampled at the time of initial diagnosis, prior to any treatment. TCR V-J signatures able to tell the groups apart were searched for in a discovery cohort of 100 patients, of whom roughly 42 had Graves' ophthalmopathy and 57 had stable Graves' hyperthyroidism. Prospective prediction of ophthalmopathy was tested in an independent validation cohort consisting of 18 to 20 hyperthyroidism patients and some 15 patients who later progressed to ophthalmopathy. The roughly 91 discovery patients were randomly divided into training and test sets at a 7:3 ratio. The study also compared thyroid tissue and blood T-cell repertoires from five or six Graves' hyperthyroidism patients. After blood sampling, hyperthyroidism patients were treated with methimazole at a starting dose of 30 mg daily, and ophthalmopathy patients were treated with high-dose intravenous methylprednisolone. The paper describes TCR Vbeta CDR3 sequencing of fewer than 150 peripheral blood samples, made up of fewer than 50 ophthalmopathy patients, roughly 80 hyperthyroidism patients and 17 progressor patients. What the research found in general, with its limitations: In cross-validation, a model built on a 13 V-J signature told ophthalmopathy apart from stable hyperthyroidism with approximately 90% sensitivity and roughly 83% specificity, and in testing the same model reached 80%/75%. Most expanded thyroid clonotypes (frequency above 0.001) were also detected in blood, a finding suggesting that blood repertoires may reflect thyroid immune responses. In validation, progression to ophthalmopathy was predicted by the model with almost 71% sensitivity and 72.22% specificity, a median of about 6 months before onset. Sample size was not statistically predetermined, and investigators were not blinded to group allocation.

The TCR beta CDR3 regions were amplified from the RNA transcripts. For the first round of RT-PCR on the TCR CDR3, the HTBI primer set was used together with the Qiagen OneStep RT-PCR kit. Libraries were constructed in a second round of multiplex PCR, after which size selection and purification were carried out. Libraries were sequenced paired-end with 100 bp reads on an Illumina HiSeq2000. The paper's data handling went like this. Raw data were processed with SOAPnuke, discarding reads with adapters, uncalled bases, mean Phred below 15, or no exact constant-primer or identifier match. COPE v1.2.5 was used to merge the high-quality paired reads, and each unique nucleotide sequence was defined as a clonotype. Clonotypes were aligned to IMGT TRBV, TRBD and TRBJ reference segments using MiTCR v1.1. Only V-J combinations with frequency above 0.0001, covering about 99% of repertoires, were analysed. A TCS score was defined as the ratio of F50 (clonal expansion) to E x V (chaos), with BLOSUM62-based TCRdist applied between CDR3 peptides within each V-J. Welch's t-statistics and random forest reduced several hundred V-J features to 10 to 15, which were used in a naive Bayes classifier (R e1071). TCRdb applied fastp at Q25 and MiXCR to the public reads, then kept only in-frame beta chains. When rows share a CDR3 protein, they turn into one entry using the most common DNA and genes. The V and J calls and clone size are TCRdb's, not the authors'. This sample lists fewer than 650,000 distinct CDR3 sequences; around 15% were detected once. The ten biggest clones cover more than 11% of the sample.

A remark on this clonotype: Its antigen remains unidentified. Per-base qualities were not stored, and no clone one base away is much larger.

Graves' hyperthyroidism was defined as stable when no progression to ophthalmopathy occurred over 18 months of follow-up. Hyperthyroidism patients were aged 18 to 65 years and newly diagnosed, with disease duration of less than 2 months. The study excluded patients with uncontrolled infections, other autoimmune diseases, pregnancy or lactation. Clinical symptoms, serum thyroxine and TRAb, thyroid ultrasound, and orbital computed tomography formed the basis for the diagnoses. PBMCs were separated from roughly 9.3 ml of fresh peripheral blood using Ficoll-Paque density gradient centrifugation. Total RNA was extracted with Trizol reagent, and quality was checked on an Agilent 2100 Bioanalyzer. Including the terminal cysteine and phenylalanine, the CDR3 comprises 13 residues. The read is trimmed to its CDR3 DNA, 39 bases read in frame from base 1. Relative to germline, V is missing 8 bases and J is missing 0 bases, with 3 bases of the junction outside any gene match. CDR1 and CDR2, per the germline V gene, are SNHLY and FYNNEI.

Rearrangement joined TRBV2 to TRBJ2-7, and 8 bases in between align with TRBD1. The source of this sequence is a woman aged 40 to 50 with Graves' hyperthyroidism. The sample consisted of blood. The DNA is TGTGCCAGCGCCAGGGGGCGCTCCTACGAGCAGTACTTC. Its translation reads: CASARGRSYEQYF.